The rows below give T cell receptor beta chains drawn from one sample of a study of shared clonotypes between healthy human individuals. The repertoire was sequenced with immunoSEQ multiplex PCR; TCRdb's copy has only in-frame clones and lacks some. Of around 1.9 million clones in the sample, roughly 91% were seen once. Material for sequencing was naive CD8+ T cells from PBMCs. The receptor set was obtained from a man aged 18 to 29 in good health. Some clones in this sample may be carry-over from other donors' samples. Each CDR3 is given with its conserved first and last residue. A D gene is named only where the DNA matches it firmly.

j_gene | v_gene | d_gene | CDR3nt | CDR3aa
TRBJ1-2 | TRBV9 | NA | TGTGCCAGCAGCGACCCTCTCGACGGTCCCTATGGCTACACCTTC | CASSDPLDGPYGYTF
TRBJ2-1 | TRBV7-2 | TRBD2 | TGTGCCAGCAGCGCTAGGGGGACTAGCGGGATGCACAATGAGCAGTTCTTC | CASSARGTSGMHNEQFF
TRBJ2-7 | TRBV6-5 | NA | TGTGCCAGCAGCCCCGACAGGTTACCCTACGAGCAGTACTTC | CASSPDRLPYEQYF
TRBJ2-2 | TRBV4-1 | TRBD2 | TGCGCCAGCAGCCATAGACTAGCGGGAGGGCCAGGCACCGGGGAGCTGTTTTTT | CASSHRLAGGPGTGELFF
TRBJ1-2 | TRBV5-4 | NA | TGTGCCAGCAGCTTGGTTAGTAATGGCTACACCTTC | CASSLVSNGYTF
TRBJ1-5 | TRBV4-1 | NA | TGCGCCAGCAGTCAACAGGGTTGGAGTCAGCCCCAGCATTTT | CASSQQGWSQPQHF
TRBJ2-1 | TRBV5-4 | TRBD1 | TGTGCCAGCAGCTTGGGGGACAGGGAGTACAATGAGCAGTTCTTC | CASSLGDREYNEQFF
TRBJ1-4 | TRBV6-5 | NA | TGTGCCAGCAGTTCCCCGGGTGGAGTGAGCCATGAAAAACTGTTTTTT | CASSSPGGVSHEKLFF
TRBJ1-5 | TRBV28 | NA | TGTGCCAGCAGTTTATTACGGGGAGGTAGCAATCAGCCCCAGCATTTT | CASSLLRGGSNQPQHF
TRBJ2-7 | TRBV7-9 | TRBD2 | TGTGCCACCCTACCAGCGGGAGCCACTTCCTACGAGCAGTACTTC | CATLPAGATSYEQYF
TRBJ2-5 | TRBV5-6 | NA | TGTGCCAGCAGCCTTGGGGGGCGGCGTCGGGACCAGTACTTC | CASSLGGRRRDQYF
TRBJ2-6 | TRBV5-6 | TRBD1 | TGTGCCAGCAGTTTTGGACAGGTCAACTCTGGGGCCAACGTCCTGACTTTC | CASSFGQVNSGANVLTF
TRBJ2-3 | TRBV27 | NA | TGTGCCAGCAGTTTGTCCCCGGGGGCGGGGGTCTTCCAGGATACGCAGTATTTT | CASSLSPGAGVFQDTQYF
TRBJ1-3 | TRBV7-9 | NA | TGTGCCAGCAGCGAAGACCGCCACTCTGGAAACACCATATATTTT | CASSEDRHSGNTIYF